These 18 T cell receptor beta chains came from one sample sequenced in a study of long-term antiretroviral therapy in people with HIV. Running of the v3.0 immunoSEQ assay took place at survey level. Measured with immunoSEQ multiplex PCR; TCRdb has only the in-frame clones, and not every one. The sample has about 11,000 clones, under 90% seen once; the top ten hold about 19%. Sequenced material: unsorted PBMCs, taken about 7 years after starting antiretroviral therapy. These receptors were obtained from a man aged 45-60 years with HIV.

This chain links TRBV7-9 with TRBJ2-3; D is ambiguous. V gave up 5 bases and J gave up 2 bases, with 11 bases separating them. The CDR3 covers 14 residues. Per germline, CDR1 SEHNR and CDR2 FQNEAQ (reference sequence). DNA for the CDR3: TGTGCCAGCAGCATCCACGAACCCACAGATACGCAGTATTTT. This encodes CASSIHEPTDTQYF.

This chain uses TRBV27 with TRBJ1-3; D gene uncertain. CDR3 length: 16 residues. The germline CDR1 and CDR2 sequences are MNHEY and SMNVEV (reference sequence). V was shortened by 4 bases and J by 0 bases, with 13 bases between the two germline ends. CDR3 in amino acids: CASSSREANSGNTIYF. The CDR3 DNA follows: TGTGCCAGCAGTTCTAGAGAGGCCAACTCTGGAAACACCATATATTTT.

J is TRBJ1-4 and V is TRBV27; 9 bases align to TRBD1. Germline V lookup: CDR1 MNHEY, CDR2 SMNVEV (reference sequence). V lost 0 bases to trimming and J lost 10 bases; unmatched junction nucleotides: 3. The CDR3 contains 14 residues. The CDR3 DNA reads TGTGCCAGCAGTTTATCTGGGGGACAGGGAAAACTGTTTTTT. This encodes CASSLSGGQGKLFF.

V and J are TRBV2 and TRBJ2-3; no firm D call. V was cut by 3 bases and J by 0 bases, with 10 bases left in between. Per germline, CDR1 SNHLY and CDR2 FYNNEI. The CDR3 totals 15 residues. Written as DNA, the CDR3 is TGTGCCAGCAGTGAGGTGGTGGTTAGCACAGATACGCAGTATTTT. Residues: CASSEVVVSTDTQYF.

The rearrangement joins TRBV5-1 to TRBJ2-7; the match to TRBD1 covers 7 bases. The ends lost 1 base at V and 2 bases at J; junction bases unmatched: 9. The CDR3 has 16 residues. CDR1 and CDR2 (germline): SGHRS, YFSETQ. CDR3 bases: TGCGCCAGCAGCTTGACAGGGGAAGGAGGACCCTACGAGCAGTACTTC. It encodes CASSLTGEGGPYEQYF. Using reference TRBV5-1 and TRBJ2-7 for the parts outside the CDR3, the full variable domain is KAGVTQTPRYLIKTRGQQVTLSCSPISGHRSVSWYQQTPGQGLQFLFEYFSETQRNKGNFPGRFSGRQFSNSRSEMNVSTLELGDSALYLCASSLTGEGGPYEQYFGPGTRLTVT.

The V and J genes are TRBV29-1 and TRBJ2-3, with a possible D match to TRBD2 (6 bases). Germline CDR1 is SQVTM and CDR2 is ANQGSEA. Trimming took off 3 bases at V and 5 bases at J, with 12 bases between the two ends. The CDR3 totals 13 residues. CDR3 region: CSVDGGPGDTQYF. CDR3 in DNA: TGCAGCGTTGACGGGGGTCCGGGAGATACGCAGTATTTT.

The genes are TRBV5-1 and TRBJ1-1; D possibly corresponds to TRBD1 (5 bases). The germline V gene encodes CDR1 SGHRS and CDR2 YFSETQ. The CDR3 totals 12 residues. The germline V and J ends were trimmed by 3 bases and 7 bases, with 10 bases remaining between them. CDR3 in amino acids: CASSSRGGEAFF. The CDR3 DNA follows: TGCGCCAGCAGCTCCCGGGGGGGTGAAGCTTTCTTT.

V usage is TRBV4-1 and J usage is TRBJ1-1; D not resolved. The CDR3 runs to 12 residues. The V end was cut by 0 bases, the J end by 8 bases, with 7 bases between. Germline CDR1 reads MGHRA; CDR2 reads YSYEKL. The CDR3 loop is CASSQDYGEAFF. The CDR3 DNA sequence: TGCGCCAGCAGCCAAGATTACGGGGAAGCTTTCTTT.

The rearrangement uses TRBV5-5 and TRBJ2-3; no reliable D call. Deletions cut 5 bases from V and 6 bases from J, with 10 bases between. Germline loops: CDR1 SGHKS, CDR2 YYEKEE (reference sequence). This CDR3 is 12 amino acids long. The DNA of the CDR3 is TGTGCCAGCAGGGATAAGTGGGATACGCAGTATTTT. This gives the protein CASRDKWDTQYF.

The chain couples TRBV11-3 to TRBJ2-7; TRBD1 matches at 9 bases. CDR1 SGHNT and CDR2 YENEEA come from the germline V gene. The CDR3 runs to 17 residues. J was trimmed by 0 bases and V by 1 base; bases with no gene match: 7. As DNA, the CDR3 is TGTGCCAGCAGCTTAGGGTTTGGACAGGGGAGCTCCTACGAGCAGTACTTC. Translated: CASSLGFGQGSSYEQYF. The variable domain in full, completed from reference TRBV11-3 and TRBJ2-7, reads EAGVVQSPRYKIIEKKQPVAFWCNPISGHNTLYWYLQNLGQGPELLIRYENEEAVDDSQLPKDRFSAERLKGVDSTLKIQPAELGDSAVYLCASSLGFGQGSSYEQYFGPGTRLTVT.

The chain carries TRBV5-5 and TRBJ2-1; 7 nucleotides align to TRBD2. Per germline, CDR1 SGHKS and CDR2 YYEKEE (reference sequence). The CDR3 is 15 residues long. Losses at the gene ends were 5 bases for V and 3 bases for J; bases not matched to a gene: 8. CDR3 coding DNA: TGTGCCAGCAGTACGAGCGGGGTGAACTACAATGAGCAGTTCTTC. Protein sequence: CASSTSGVNYNEQFF.

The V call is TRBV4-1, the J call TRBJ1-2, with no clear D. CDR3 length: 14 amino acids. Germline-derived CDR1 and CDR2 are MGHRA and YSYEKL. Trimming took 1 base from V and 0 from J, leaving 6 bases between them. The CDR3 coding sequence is TGCGCCAGCAGCCAAGTAATTACTAACTATGGCTACACCTTC. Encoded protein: CASSQVITNYGYTF.

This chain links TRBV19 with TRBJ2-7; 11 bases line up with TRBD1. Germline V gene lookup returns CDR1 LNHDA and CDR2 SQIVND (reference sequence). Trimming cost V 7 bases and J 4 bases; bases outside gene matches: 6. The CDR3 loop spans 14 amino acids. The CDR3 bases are TGTGCCAGTAACCCCGGGACAGGGGGTTACGAGCAGTACTTC. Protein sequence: CASNPGTGGYEQYF. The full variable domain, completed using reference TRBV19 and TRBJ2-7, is DGGITQSPKYLFRKEGQNVTLSCEQNLNHDAMYWYRQDPGQGLRLIYYSQIVNDFQKGDIAEGYSVSREKKESFPLTVTSAQKNPTAFYLCASNPGTGGYEQYFGPGTRLTVT.

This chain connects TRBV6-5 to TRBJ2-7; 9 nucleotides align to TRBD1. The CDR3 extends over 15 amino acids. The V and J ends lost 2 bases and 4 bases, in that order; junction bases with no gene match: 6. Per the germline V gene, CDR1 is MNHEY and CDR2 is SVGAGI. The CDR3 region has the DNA TGTGCCAGCAGTTACGTAACAGGGGGCGCGTACGAGCAGTACTTC. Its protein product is CASSYVTGGAYEQYF.

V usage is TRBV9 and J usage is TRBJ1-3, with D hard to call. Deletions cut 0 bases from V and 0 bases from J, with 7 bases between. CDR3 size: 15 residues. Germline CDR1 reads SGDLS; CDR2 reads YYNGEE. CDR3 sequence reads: CASSVGGFSGNTIYF. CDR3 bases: TGTGCCAGCAGCGTAGGCGGATTCTCTGGAAACACCATATATTTT.

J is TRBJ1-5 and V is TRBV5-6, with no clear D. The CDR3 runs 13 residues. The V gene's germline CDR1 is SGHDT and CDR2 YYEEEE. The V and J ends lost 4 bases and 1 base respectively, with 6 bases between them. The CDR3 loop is CASSPGSNQPQHF. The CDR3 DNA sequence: TGTGCCAGCAGCCCAGGCAGCAATCAGCCCCAGCATTTT.

Here the CDR3 DNA reads TGCAGTGCTAGAGGGGGTTACGAGCAGTACTTC. Encoded protein: CSARGGYEQYF. The genes are TRBV20-1 and TRBJ2-7; D is unclear. Germline-derived CDR1 and CDR2 are DFQATT and SNEGSKA (reference sequence). The CDR3 extends over 11 amino acids. The germline V and J ends were trimmed by 1 base and 4 bases, with 5 bases remaining between them.

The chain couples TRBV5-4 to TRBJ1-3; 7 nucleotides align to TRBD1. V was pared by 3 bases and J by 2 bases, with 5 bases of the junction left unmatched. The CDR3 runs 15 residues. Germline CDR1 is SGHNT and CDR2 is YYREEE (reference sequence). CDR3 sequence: CASSSGQTPGNTIYF. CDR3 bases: TGTGCCAGCAGCTCGGGACAGACTCCTGGAAACACCATATATTTT. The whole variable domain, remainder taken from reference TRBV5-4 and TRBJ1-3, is ETGVTQSPTHLIKTRGQQVTLRCSSQSGHNTVSWYQQALGQGPQFIFQYYREEENGRGNFPPRFSGLQFPNYSSELNVNALELDDSALYLCASSSGQTPGNTIYFGEGSWLTVV.